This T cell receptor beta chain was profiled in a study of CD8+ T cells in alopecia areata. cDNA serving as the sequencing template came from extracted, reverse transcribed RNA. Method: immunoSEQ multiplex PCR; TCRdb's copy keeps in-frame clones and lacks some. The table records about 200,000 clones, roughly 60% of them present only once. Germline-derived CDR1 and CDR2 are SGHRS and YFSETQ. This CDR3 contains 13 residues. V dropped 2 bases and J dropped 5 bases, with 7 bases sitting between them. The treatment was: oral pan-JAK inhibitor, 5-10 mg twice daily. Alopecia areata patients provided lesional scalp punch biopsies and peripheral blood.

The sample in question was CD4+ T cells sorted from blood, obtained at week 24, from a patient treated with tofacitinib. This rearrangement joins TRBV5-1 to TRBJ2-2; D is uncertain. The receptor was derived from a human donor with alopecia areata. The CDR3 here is CASSFDRTGELFF. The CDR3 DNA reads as TGCGCCAGCAGCTTCGACCGAACCGGGGAGCTGTTTTTT.